These 29 T cell receptor beta chains originate from one sample sequenced in a study of cytomegalovirus exposure and HLA in healthy donors. Primers included in the PCR were 60 Vbeta and 13 Jbeta primers. Clones were read by immunoSEQ multiplex PCR, and TCRdb kept only the in-frame ones, dropping some. The table lists fewer than 110,000 clones. Source material: PBMCs. These receptors originate from a man in his forties in good health and CMV-seronegative.

This chain connects TRBV6-5 to TRBJ2-7, with TRBD2 matching 14 bases. With 2 bases clipped from V and 5 bases from J, the junction kept 2 bases outside the gene matches. The CDR3 loop spans 15 amino acids. Per the germline V gene, CDR1 is MNHEY and CDR2 is SVGAGI. CDR3 in DNA: TGTGCCAGCAGTTACCGGACTAGCGGGAGGAACGAGCAGTACTTC. It yields the protein CASSYRTSGRNEQYF.

This chain uses TRBV5-1 with TRBJ2-3; 9 bases line up with TRBD2. J was trimmed by 2 bases and V by 0 bases; bases with no gene match: 1. Per the germline V gene, CDR1 is SGHRS and CDR2 is YFSETQ. The length of the CDR3 is 15 residues. In DNA, the CDR3 is TGCGCCAGCAGCTTGGGCGGGAGGGACACAGATACGCAGTATTTT. As protein: CASSLGGRDTDTQYF.

The chain employs TRBV7-2 and TRBJ2-5, with TRBD1 matching over 8 bases. The CDR3 is 15 residues long. Germline CDR1 is SGHTA and CDR2 is FQGNSA. V shed 3 bases and J 5 bases; nucleotides not matched to a gene: 8. The CDR3 here is CASSFGQGLGETQYF. DNA for the CDR3: TGTGCCAGCAGCTTCGGACAGGGCTTAGGGGAGACCCAGTACTTC. The whole variable domain, remainder taken from reference TRBV7-2 and TRBJ2-5, is GAGVSQSPSNKVTEKGKDVELRCDPISGHTALYWYRQSLGQGLEFLIYFQGNSAPDKSGLPSDRFSAERTGGSVSTLTIQRTQQEDSAVYLCASSFGQGLGETQYFGPGTRLLVL.

Concerning this clone itself: Other DNA sequences in the same sample also yield this CDR3. The chain employs TRBV30 and TRBJ2-1; 14 nucleotides agree with TRBD2. CDR1 is GTSNPN, CDR2 SVGIG, per germline (reference sequence). The CDR3 has 14 residues. J was trimmed by 3 bases and V by 5 bases; bases with no gene match: 0. This CDR3 reads CAWGTSGGYNEQFF. The CDR3 nucleotides read TGTGCCTGGGGGACTAGCGGGGGCTACAATGAGCAGTTCTTC.

The CDR3 reads CASRHNGQGPTGELFF. CDR3 coding DNA: TGTGCCAGCAGACACAACGGACAGGGGCCCACCGGGGAGCTGTTTTTT. The rearrangement joins TRBV11-2 to TRBJ2-2; TRBD1 matches at 9 bases. The germline V gene has CDR1 SGHAT and CDR2 FQNNGV. Germline trimming cut 6 bases from V and 4 bases from J; bases unmatched to any gene: 9. The CDR3 length is 16 residues.

This rearrangement joins TRBV19 to TRBJ1-2; 7 nucleotides line up with TRBD1. With 5 bases clipped from V and 6 bases from J, the junction kept 3 bases outside the gene matches. The CDR3 is 12 amino acids. Germline V gene sequence: CDR1 LNHDA, CDR2 SQIVND (reference sequence). CDR3: CASSDRVHGYTF. The DNA of the CDR3 is TGTGCCAGTAGTGACAGGGTTCATGGCTACACCTTC.

To note about this clone: Other nucleotide sequences in the sample specify the same CDR3. The V call is TRBV18, the J call TRBJ1-5, with 7 bases lining up with TRBD1. Per the germline V gene, CDR1 is KGHSH and CDR2 is LQKENI. The CDR3 totals 12 residues. J was trimmed by 10 bases and V by 4 bases; bases with no gene match: 4. The chain's CDR3 is CASSRQGQPQHF. The CDR3 nucleotides read TGTGCCAGCTCACGACAGGGACAACCCCAGCATTTT.

The chain is built from TRBV11-2 and TRBJ1-1; D possibly corresponds to TRBD1 (5 bases). Germline CDR1 reads SGHAT; CDR2 reads FQNNGV. CDR3 length: 14 amino acids. With 4 bases removed from V and 2 bases from J, the gap between germline ends came to 11 bases. The CDR3 region has the DNA TGTGCCAGCAGCTCCCGAAGGGGTAACACTGAAGCTTTCTTT. Translated, it gives CASSSRRGNTEAFF.

V and J are TRBV14 and TRBJ2-7; tentative D call: TRBD2 (5 bases). Germline-derived CDR1 and CDR2 are SGHDN and FVKESK. V shed 3 bases and J shed 1 base, with 13 bases lying between them. The CDR3 covers 15 residues. CDR3 amino acids: CASSHLPRGSYEQYF. Written as DNA, the CDR3 is TGTGCCAGCAGCCATCTACCCCGCGGGTCCTACGAGCAGTACTTC.

The V gene is TRBV4-3, the J gene TRBJ2-1, with TRBD1 as a possible D gene (5 bases). V was clipped by 0 bases and J by 5 bases, with 17 bases between them. This CDR3 contains 17 residues. CDR1 LGHNA and CDR2 YSLEER come from the germline V gene. In DNA, the CDR3 is TGCGCCAGCAGCCAAGATTCACGGCGGACAACCAACAATGAGCAGTTCTTC. Translation gives CASSQDSRRTTNNEQFF.

The genes are TRBV10-3 and TRBJ2-2, with 8 positions matching TRBD1. The length of the CDR3 is 14 residues. After removal of 4 bases from V and 6 bases from J, the junction contained 4 bases not matched to a gene. The germline V gene has CDR1 ENHRY and CDR2 SYGVKD. CDR3 loop: CAISGQGAPGELFF. CDR3 nucleotides: TGTGCCATCAGTGGTCAGGGGGCCCCCGGGGAGCTGTTTTTT.

The rearrangement joins TRBV29-1 to TRBJ1-1; possibly TRBD1 for D (5 bases). There are 13 residues in the CDR3. CDR1 SQVTM and CDR2 ANQGSEA come from the germline V gene. Deletions cut 4 bases from V and 5 bases from J, with 14 bases between. The CDR3 region is CSVGEGPRTEAFF. CDR3 coding DNA: TGCAGCGTTGGAGAGGGGCCACGGACTGAAGCTTTCTTT.

This sequence joins TRBV2 and TRBJ1-3; TRBD1 agrees at 7 bases. The germline CDR1 and CDR2 sequences are SNHLY and FYNNEI. The CDR3 spans 13 residues. V shed 6 bases, J shed 3 bases, and the junction held 2 bases outside the gene matches. The CDR3 reads CASSDRVGNTIYF. The CDR3 DNA sequence: TGTGCCAGCAGCGACAGGGTTGGAAACACCATATATTTT.

This chain links TRBV2 with TRBJ2-3; the match to TRBD2 covers 9 bases. The CDR3 sequence is 18 residues long. Germline V gene lookup returns CDR1 SNHLY and CDR2 FYNNEI. V lost 8 bases and J lost 2; bases outside the gene matches: 17. CDR3 sequence (DNA): TGTGCCAGCCCAACTGGGACTAGCTTTTGGGGAGCCACAGATACGCAGTATTTT. Its translation: CASPTGTSFWGATDTQYF.

The V gene is TRBV13, the J gene TRBJ1-2; a weak D match, TRBD1 (5 bases). The CDR3 sequence is 13 residues long. The germline V and J ends were trimmed by 5 bases and 2 bases, with 9 bases remaining between them. Germline V gene lookup returns CDR1 PRHDT and CDR2 FYEKMQ (reference sequence). The CDR3 loop reads CASSERQNYGYTF. In DNA form, the CDR3 reads TGTGCCAGCAGCGAGCGACAGAACTATGGCTACACCTTC.

The chain joins TRBV7-2 to TRBJ2-6; D is unresolved. V gave up 8 bases and J gave up 4 bases, with 15 bases separating them. The CDR3 sequence is 15 residues long. The germline V gene has CDR1 SGHTA and CDR2 FQGNSA. The CDR3 loop is CASYPSLSGANVLTF. CDR3 DNA: TGTGCCAGCTATCCAAGTCTATCCGGGGCCAACGTCCTGACTTTC.

This chain links TRBV28 with TRBJ1-5, with 7 bases fitting TRBD1. CDR1 is MDHEN and CDR2 is SYDVKM in the germline V gene. This CDR3 contains 14 residues. Germline trimming cut 3 bases from V and 3 bases from J; bases unmatched to any gene: 2. CDR3 in DNA: TGTGCCAGCAGTTTCGGGACAGCCAATCAGCCCCAGCATTTT. It specifies CASSFGTANQPQHF.

The rearrangement uses TRBV27 and TRBJ1-1; TRBD1 might be the D (5 bases). The germline V gene has CDR1 MNHEY and CDR2 SMNVEV (reference sequence). The CDR3 runs to 13 residues. The V end was cut by 0 bases, the J end by 7 bases, with 9 bases between. This CDR3 is CASSLSLQGEAFF. In DNA form, the CDR3 reads TGTGCCAGCAGTTTATCGTTGCAGGGTGAAGCTTTCTTT.

The chain carries TRBV7-2 and TRBJ2-5, with 9 bases matching TRBD1. Germline V gene sequence: CDR1 SGHTA, CDR2 FQGNSA. This CDR3 contains 18 residues. V was pared by 2 bases and J by 2 bases, with 12 bases of the junction left unmatched. CDR3 residues: CASSLFGTGRQFQETQYF. The CDR3 DNA follows: TGTGCCAGCAGCTTATTCGGGACAGGGAGACAATTTCAAGAGACCCAGTACTTC.

The chain carries TRBV11-2 and TRBJ1-1; the D gene is possibly TRBD1 (5 bases). The V end lost 5 bases, the J end lost 4 bases, and 17 bases lay between the germline ends. The CDR3 covers 15 residues. Germline-derived CDR1 and CDR2 are SGHAT and FQNNGV. The CDR3 region has the DNA TGTGCCAGCAGCCCAATCGCGGGGAGGGGCACTGAAGCTTTCTTT. As protein: CASSPIAGRGTEAFF.

The J gene is TRBJ1-1, the V gene TRBV28; TRBD1 might be the D (6 bases). The CDR3 spans 14 residues. The ends were cut back, 5 bases at V and 4 bases at J, with 14 bases in the middle. The V gene's germline CDR1 is MDHEN and CDR2 SYDVKM. In nucleotides, the CDR3 is TGTGCCAGCAGTGGGGGGGCCTACCTCACTGAAGCTTTCTTT. It codes for CASSGGAYLTEAFF.

V is TRBV5-1 and J is TRBJ2-6; 7 nucleotides match TRBD2. The CDR3 totals 21 residues. CDR1 is SGHRS and CDR2 is YFSETQ in the germline V gene. V lost 1 base to trimming and J lost 0 bases; unmatched junction nucleotides: 16. CDR3 residues: CASSLNPGLAALGSGANVLTF. The CDR3 coding sequence is TGCGCCAGCAGCTTGAACCCGGGTCTAGCGGCTCTTGGCTCTGGGGCCAACGTCCTGACTTTC.

The chain joins TRBV13 to TRBJ1-6; possibly TRBD1 for D (6 bases). From germline, CDR1 is PRHDT and CDR2 FYEKMQ (reference sequence). The CDR3 runs 15 residues. V lost 4 bases and J lost 3, with 10 bases in between. The CDR3 DNA is TGTGCCAGCAGCTCTGACAGGTTCTATAATTCACCCCTCCACTTT. Residues: CASSSDRFYNSPLHF.

The chain has TRBV21-1 and TRBJ1-2; the D call TRBD1 from the table was never checked on the DNA. TRBV21-1 is designated a pseudogene. This CDR3 is 16 amino acids long. CDR3 region: CASSKCSSGQYYGYTF. The CDR3, as DNA: TGTGCCAGCAGCAAGTGCAGTTCGGGACAGTACTATGGCTACACCTTC.

The chain uses TRBV5-6 and TRBJ2-7; 10 bases fit TRBD1. The V gene end was trimmed by 2 bases and the J gene end by 4 bases; junction bases not matched to a gene: 3. Germline-derived CDR1 and CDR2 are SGHDT and YYEEEE. The CDR3 covers 14 residues. The DNA of the CDR3 is TGTGCCAGCAGCTTAGGACAGGGGGTGTACGAGCAGTACTTC. Translated, it gives CASSLGQGVYEQYF.

J is TRBJ2-3 and V is TRBV6-4; 9 bases are shared with TRBD1. CDR3 length equals 15 residues. V shed 6 bases and J 2 bases; nucleotides not matched to a gene: 6. The germline V gene encodes CDR1 MRHNA and CDR2 SNTAGT. For the CDR3, the DNA is TGTGCCAGCAGCTCACAGGGGGCGCCCACAGATACGCAGTATTTT. Residues: CASSSQGAPTDTQYF.

The V call is TRBV7-2, the J call TRBJ2-1; TRBD1 matches 12 bases. The CDR3 covers 14 residues. The V and J ends lost 4 bases and 8 bases, in that order; junction bases with no gene match: 3. Germline V gene data show CDR1 as SGHTA and CDR2 as FQGNSA. CDR3 bases: TGTGCCAGCAGCTCGGGACAGGGGGCCTATGAGCAGTTCTTC. Its translation: CASSSGQGAYEQFF.

This chain links TRBV29-1 with TRBJ2-1, with D possibly being TRBD1 (5 bases). Trimming took off 1 base at V and 9 bases at J, with 13 bases between the two ends. The germline CDR1 and CDR2 sequences are SQVTM and ANQGSEA. This CDR3 comprises 13 residues. The CDR3, as DNA: TGCAGCGTTGAAGGGCAGGGTAAGGGTGAGCAGTTCTTC. This sequence encodes CSVEGQGKGEQFF.

CDR3 amino acids: CASSPSLGAWGTEAFF. CDR3 bases: TGTGCCAGCAGCCCCTCGTTGGGGGCGTGGGGCACTGAAGCTTTCTTT. The chain carries TRBV11-2 and TRBJ1-1, with D tentatively TRBD1 (6 bases). This CDR3 has 16 amino acids. The V gene's germline CDR1 is SGHAT and CDR2 FQNNGV. Trimming removed 5 bases from V and 4 bases from J, with 20 bases in between.